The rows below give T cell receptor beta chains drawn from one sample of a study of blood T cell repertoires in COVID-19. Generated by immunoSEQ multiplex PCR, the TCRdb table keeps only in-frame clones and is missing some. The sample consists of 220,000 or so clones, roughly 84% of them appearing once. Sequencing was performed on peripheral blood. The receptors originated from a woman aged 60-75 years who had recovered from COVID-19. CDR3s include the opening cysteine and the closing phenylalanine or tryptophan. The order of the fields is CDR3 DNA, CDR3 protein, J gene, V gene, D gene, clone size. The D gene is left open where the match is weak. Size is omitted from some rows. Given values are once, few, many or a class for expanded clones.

TGCGCCAGCAGCCAAGATGGTAGGGACAGGGTCTACGAGCAGTACTTC	CASSQDGRDRVYEQYF	TRBJ2-7	TRBV4-1	TRBD1	-
TGTGCCAGCAGCTTAGGCGTTTTGGTCTCTGGAAACACCATATATTTT	CASSLGVLVSGNTIYF	TRBJ1-3	TRBV7-2	-	-
TGTGCCTGGAGTCGAGGCGTCGCGGGAAACACCATATATTTT	CAWSRGVAGNTIYF	TRBJ1-3	TRBV30	-	-
TGTGCCAGCAAACGGGACTACTCTCAAGAGACCCAGTACTTC	CASKRDYSQETQYF	TRBJ2-5	TRBV2	TRBD2	-
TGTGCCAGCAGCCAAGACCCCGGGATCCATGGCTACACCTTC	CASSQDPGIHGYTF	TRBJ1-2	TRBV3-1/TRBV3-2	-	-
TGTGCCTCTAACCCAACAGGGCTAAGTGGTGGGAACACTGAAGCTTTCTTT	CASNPTGLSGGNTEAFF	TRBJ1-1	TRBV30	-	-
TGTGCCACTTCGACAGGCTACTACGAGCAGTACTTC	CATSTGYYEQYF	TRBJ2-7	TRBV15	-	-
TGTGCCAGCAGTGAAAGGCGGCAGCGGAACACTGAAGCTTTCTTT	CASSERRQRNTEAFF	TRBJ1-1	TRBV2	-	-
TGTGCCAGCAGTCGCTTGGGACCAGGGGTTTCGGATTCACCCCTCCACTTT	CASSRLGPGVSDSPLHF	TRBJ1-6	TRBV6-6	-	-
TGTGCCAGCAGCTTAGTGGGAGGGGGACTAGCGGGGCACCAGTTCTTC	CASSLVGGGLAGHQFF	TRBJ2-1	TRBV7-2	TRBD2	-
TGTGCCAGCAGCCAAGTCCAGGGAAATTCACCCCTCCACTTT	CASSQVQGNSPLHF	TRBJ1-6	TRBV3-1/TRBV3-2	-	-
TGTGCCAGCAGCCTCCAGGCGGGAGCGGGGGGGCGGTACAATGAGCAGTTCTTC	CASSLQAGAGGRYNEQFF	TRBJ2-1	TRBV4-2	TRBD2	few
TGTGCCAGTAGTTCCAGACCGGGGAACTCTGGCTACACCTTC	CASSSRPGNSGYTF	TRBJ1-2	TRBV19	-	-
TGTGCCAGCTCACCACGAGCAGGACACCAAAACTACGAGCAGTACTTC	CASSPRAGHQNYEQYF	TRBJ2-7	TRBV18	-	-
TGTGCCAGCAGCTTGGACAGAAACAATGAGCAGTTCTTC	CASSLDRNNEQFF	TRBJ2-1	TRBV5-4	-	-
TGTGCCAGCATCCAGGACAGGGGGTCCCTTGGCTATGGCTACACCTTC	CASIQDRGSLGYGYTF	TRBJ1-2	TRBV5-6	TRBD1	-
TGTGCCAGCAGCTCCGGGACTAGCGTCTACGAGCAGTACTTC	CASSSGTSVYEQYF	TRBJ2-7	TRBV7-9	TRBD2	-
TGTGCCAGCAGATGGGTAGCGGGGGTGCAGTTCTTC	CASRWVAGVQFF	TRBJ2-1	TRBV12-3/TRBV12-4	TRBD2	-
TGTGCCAGCAGCCAACGGACTAGCGGGGGCAATGAGCAGTTCTTC	CASSQRTSGGNEQFF	TRBJ2-1	TRBV11-3	TRBD2	few
TGTGCCAGCAGCTTAGAGAGGACGCGAGGGGGCTACGAGCAGTACTTC	CASSLERTRGGYEQYF	TRBJ2-7	TRBV7-8	-	-
TGCAGCGTTGAGAGGAGCCAGGGGGGATACACTGAAGCTTTCTTT	CSVERSQGGYTEAFF	TRBJ1-1	TRBV29-1	TRBD1	-
TGTGCCAGCAGCTCTACATGGCGGGGCTACACCTTC	CASSSTWRGYTF	TRBJ1-2	TRBV7-9	-	many
TGTGCCAGCAGCCAAGATTACGCGGGGGGGCTAAAGGCCGGGATTGAGCAGTTCTTC	CASSQDYAGGLKAGIEQFF	TRBJ2-1	TRBV14	TRBD2	-
TGTGCCAGCAGTCCCAACGAGAGGCGGAATCAGCCCCAGCATTTT	CASSPNERRNQPQHF	TRBJ1-5	TRBV6-5	-	few
TGTGCCAGCAGCTTAGGCCGAACAGGGGGGACTGAAGCTTTCTTT	CASSLGRTGGTEAFF	TRBJ1-1	TRBV13	TRBD1	-
TGTGCCAGCAGCACAATCCGTTATACGGGACTAGCGGGGGGCCGGAACACCGGGGAGCTGTTTTTT	CASSTIRYTGLAGGRNTGELFF	TRBJ2-2	TRBV7-9	TRBD2	-
TGTGCCAGCAGCCATCTCGACGGGGGGTCCTACAATGAGCAGTTCTTC	CASSHLDGGSYNEQFF	TRBJ2-1	TRBV7-9	TRBD2	-
TGTGCCTGGAGCCGGGGTTCCCAAGAGACCCAGTACTTC	CAWSRGSQETQYF	TRBJ2-5	TRBV30	-	-
TGTGCCAGTAGTCACTGGGCCACTGAAGCTTTCTTT	CASSHWATEAFF	TRBJ1-1	TRBV19	-	-
TGCAGCGCTGACCAGGGGGCAGGCGCTGAAGCTTTCTTT	CSADQGAGAEAFF	TRBJ1-1	TRBV29-1	TRBD1	once
TGTGCCAGCAGCCCCACCGGACAGAATTCACCCCTCCACTTT	CASSPTGQNSPLHF	TRBJ1-6	TRBV7-8	-	-
TGTGCCAGCAGCTCGCGGGGAGGGCCAGAGACCCAGTACTTC	CASSSRGGPETQYF	TRBJ2-5	TRBV3-1/TRBV3-2	TRBD2	-
TGTGCCAGCAGCACCCACAGGGGGAGAGCAGATCATGAAAAACTGTTTTTT	CASSTHRGRADHEKLFF	TRBJ1-4	TRBV28	TRBD1	-
TGTGCCAGCGGATACAGGTTTCGGGCTGGAAACACCATATATTTT	CASGYRFRAGNTIYF	TRBJ1-3	TRBV6-5	-	once
TGTGCCAGCAGCCCATTGACCAGGGCGAACGGAAACACCATATATTTT	CASSPLTRANGNTIYF	TRBJ1-3	TRBV4-2	-	-
TGTGCCAGCAGCTTAGGCGGGTCCTATGGCTACACCTTC	CASSLGGSYGYTF	TRBJ1-2	TRBV7-9	-	-
TGTGCCAGCAGCTTCGCCGGGGGCTATGGCTACACCTTC	CASSFAGGYGYTF	TRBJ1-2	TRBV11-2	-	-
TGTGCCAGCAGCGAGGGGGTTGAGGGCTACGAGCAGTACTTC	CASSEGVEGYEQYF	TRBJ2-7	TRBV6-5	-	-
TGTGCCAGTAGGGAGGGGTTAGCCAAAAACATTCAGTACTTC	CASREGLAKNIQYF	TRBJ2-4	TRBV19	-	-
TGTGCCAGCAGCGGGGACAGTAATGAAAAACTGTTTTTT	CASSGDSNEKLFF	TRBJ1-4	TRBV2	TRBD1	-
TGTGCCAGCAGTACCTCGGGATTGACTAATGAAAAACTGTTTTTT	CASSTSGLTNEKLFF	TRBJ1-4	TRBV6-5	-	-
TGTGCCAGCAGCTTTGGCGGGGATAGTTACAATGAGCAGTTCTTC	CASSFGGDSYNEQFF	TRBJ2-1	TRBV7-2	-	-
TGTGCCAGCTCACCTGTATTCAAGGCCGGTACTACCTACGAGCAGTACTTC	CASSPVFKAGTTYEQYF	TRBJ2-7	TRBV18	-	-
TGTGCCAGCTGCAAGGAGAGTGGGACAGGGGACACTGAAGCTTTCTTT	CASCKESGTGDTEAFF	TRBJ1-1	TRBV2	TRBD1	-
TGTGCCAGCACGGGGGTCTTTGACTATGGCTACACCTTC	CASTGVFDYGYTF	TRBJ1-2	TRBV6-5	-	-
TGTGCCAGCAGCAATGGCCGGGATGAAGCTTTCTTT	CASSNGRDEAFF	TRBJ1-1	TRBV11-3	-	-
TGTGCCAGCATAGGTACAGGGGCAGACCCTGAAGCTTTCTTT	CASIGTGADPEAFF	TRBJ1-1	TRBV28	TRBD1	-
TGTGCCAGCAGTTACGGAGAAGCGACCACCGGGGAGCTGTTTTTT	CASSYGEATTGELFF	TRBJ2-2	TRBV6-2/TRBV6-3	-	-
TGTGCCAGCAGCCAGGTGGGACAGGGGGCCAATGAGCAGTTCTTC	CASSQVGQGANEQFF	TRBJ2-1	TRBV4-2	TRBD1	-
TGTGCCTTGGAAGGGGCTAATGAAAAACTGTTTTTT	CALEGANEKLFF	TRBJ1-4	TRBV30	-	-
TGCGCCAGCAGCCACCAGGACAGCTATGGCTACACCTTC	CASSHQDSYGYTF	TRBJ1-2	TRBV4-3	-	few
TGTGCCACCAGGGGTCTAGCGGGGCTCAATGAGCAGTTCTTC	CATRGLAGLNEQFF	TRBJ2-1	TRBV27	TRBD2	-
TGTGCCAGCTCACTACTAGCTCAACCAGACGAGCAGTACTTC	CASSLLAQPDEQYF	TRBJ2-7	TRBV18	-	-
TGTGCCACCAGCAGACGTACGCGGGTCGCGACTGAAGCTTTCTTT	CATSRRTRVATEAFF	TRBJ1-1	TRBV15	-	-